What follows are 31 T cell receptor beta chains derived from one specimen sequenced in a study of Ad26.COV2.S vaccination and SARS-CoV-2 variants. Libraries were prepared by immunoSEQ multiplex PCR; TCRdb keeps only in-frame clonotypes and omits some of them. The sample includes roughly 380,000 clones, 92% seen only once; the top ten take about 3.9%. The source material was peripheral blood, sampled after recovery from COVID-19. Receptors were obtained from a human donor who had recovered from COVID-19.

This CDR3 is CASSPDRSNYGYTF. CDR3 DNA sequence: TGTGCCAGCTCACCAGACAGATCTAACTATGGCTACACCTTC. The chain is built from TRBV18 and TRBJ1-2; maybe TRBD1 (5 bases). The CDR3 consists of 14 residues. Trimming took off 2 bases at V and 0 bases at J, with 7 bases between the two ends. Looked up from germline, CDR1 is KGHSH and CDR2 is LQKENI.

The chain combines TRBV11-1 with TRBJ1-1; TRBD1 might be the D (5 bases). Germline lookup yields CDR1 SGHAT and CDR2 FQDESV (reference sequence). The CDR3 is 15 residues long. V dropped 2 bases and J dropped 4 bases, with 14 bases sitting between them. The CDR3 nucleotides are TGTGCCAGCAGCTTAAGGGGATCGTTGGGCACTGAAGCTTTCTTT. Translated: CASSLRGSLGTEAFF.

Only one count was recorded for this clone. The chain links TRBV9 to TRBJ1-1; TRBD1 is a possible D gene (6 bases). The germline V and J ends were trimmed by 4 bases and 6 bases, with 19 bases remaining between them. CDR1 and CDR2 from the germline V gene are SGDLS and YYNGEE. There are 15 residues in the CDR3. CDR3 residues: CASSTSPGVVAEAFF. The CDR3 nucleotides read TGTGCCAGCAGCACTTCGCCAGGGGTAGTCGCTGAAGCTTTCTTT.

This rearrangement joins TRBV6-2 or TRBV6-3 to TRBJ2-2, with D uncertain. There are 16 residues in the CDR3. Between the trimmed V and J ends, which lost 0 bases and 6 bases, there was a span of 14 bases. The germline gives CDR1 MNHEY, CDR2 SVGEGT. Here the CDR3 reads CASSYSMQTSAGELFF. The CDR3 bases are TGTGCCAGCAGTTACTCGATGCAGACCAGCGCCGGGGAGCTGTTTTTT.

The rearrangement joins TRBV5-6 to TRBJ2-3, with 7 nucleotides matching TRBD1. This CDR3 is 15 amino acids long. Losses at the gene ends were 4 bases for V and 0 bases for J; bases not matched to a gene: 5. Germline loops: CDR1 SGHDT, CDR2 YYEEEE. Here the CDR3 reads CASSAGTESTDTQYF. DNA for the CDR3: TGTGCCAGCAGCGCCGGGACAGAGAGCACAGATACGCAGTATTTT.

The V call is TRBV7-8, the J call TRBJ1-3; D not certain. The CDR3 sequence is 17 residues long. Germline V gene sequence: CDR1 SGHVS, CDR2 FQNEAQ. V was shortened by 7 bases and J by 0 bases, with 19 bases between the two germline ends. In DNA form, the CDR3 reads TGTGCCAGCACCAAATATGCCGGCAGAAGCTCTGGAAACACCATATATTTT. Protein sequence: CASTKYAGRSSGNTIYF.

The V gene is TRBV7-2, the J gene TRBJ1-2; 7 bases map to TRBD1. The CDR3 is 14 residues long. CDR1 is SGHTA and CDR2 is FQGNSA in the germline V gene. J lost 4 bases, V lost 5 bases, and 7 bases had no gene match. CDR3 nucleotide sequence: TGTGCCAGCAGCCTAATGGGACAGAGCTATGGCTACACCTTC. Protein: CASSLMGQSYGYTF.

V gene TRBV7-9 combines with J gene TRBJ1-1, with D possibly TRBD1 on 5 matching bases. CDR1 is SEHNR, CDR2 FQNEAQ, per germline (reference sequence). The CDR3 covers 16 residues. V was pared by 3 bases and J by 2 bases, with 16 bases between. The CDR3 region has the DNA TGTGCCAGCAGCTTGACCGGGACCAAAGATAACACTGAAGCTTTCTTT. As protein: CASSLTGTKDNTEAFF.

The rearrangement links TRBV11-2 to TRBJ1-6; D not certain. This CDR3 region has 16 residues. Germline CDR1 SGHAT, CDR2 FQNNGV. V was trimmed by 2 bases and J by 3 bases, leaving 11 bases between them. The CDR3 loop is CASSLSGLNYNSPLHF. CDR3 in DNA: TGTGCCAGCAGCTTAAGCGGACTTAACTATAATTCACCCCTCCACTTT.

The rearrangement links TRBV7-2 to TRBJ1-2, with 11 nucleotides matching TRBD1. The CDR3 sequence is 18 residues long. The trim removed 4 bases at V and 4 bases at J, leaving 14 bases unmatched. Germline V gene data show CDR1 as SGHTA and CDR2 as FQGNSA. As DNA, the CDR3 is TGTGCCAGCAGCTCGAGCTGGGCGGGGGACAGGGGGAGCTATGGCTACACCTTC. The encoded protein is CASSSSWAGDRGSYGYTF.

The CDR3 region has the DNA TGTGCCAGCAGTTTGTACAGGGGACGAGAAACTGAAGCTTTCTTT. Residues: CASSLYRGRETEAFF. The chain recombines TRBV6-2 or TRBV6-3 with TRBJ1-1; 7 nucleotides match TRBD1. The CDR3 sequence is 15 residues long. Trimming cost V 4 bases and J 5 bases; bases outside gene matches: 10. The germline gives CDR1 MNHEY, CDR2 SVGEGT.

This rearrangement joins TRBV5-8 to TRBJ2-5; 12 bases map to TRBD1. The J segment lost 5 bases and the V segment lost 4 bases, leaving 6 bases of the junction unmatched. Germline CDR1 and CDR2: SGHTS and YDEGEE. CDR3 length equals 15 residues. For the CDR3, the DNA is TGTGCCAGCAGCCGGGGACAGGGGGCGCGGGAGACCCAGTACTTC. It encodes CASSRGQGARETQYF.

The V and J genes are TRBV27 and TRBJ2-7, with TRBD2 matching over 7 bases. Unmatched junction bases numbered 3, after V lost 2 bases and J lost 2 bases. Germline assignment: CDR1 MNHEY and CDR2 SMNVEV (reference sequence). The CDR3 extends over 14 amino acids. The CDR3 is CASSLQGLPYEQYF. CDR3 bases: TGTGCCAGCAGTTTACAGGGACTACCCTACGAGCAGTACTTC.

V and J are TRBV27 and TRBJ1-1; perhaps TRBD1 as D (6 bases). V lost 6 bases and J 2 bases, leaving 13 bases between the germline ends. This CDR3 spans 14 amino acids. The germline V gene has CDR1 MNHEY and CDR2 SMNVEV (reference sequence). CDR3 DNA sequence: TGTGCCAGCAGCCATTCGGGGGCCAACACTGAAGCTTTCTTT. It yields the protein CASSHSGANTEAFF.

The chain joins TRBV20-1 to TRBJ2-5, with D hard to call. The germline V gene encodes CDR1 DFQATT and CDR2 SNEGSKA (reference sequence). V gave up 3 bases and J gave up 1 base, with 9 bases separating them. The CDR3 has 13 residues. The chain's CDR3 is CSASRAAQETQYF. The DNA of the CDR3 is TGCAGTGCTAGTAGGGCAGCCCAAGAGACCCAGTACTTC.

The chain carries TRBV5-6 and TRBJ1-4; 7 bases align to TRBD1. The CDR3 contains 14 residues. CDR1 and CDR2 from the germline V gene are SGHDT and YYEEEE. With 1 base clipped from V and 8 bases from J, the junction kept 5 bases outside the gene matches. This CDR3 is CASSLNRGREKLFF. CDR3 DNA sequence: TGTGCCAGCAGCTTGAACAGGGGTCGGGAAAAACTGTTTTTT.

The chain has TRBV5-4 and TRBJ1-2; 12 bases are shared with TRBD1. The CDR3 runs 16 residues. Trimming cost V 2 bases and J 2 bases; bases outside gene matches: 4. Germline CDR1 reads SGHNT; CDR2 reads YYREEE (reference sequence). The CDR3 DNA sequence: TGTGCCAGCAGCTTAGGGACAGGGGGCACCAACTATGGCTACACCTTC. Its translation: CASSLGTGGTNYGYTF. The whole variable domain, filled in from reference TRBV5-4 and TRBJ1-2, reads ETGVTQSPTHLIKTRGQQVTLRCSSQSGHNTVSWYQQALGQGPQFIFQYYREEENGRGNFPPRFSGLQFPNYSSELNVNALELDDSALYLCASSLGTGGTNYGYTFGSGTRLTVV.

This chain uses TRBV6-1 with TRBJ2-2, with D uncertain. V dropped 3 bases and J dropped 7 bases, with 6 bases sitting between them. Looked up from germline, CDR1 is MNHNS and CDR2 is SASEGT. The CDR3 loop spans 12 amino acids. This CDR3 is CASSDRIGELFF. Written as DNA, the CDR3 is TGTGCCAGCAGTGACAGGATCGGGGAGCTGTTTTTT.

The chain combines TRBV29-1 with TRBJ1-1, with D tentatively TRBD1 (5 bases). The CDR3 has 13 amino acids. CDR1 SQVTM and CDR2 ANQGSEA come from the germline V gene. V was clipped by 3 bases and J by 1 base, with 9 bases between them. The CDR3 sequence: CSVDNTGNTEAFF. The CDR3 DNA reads TGCAGCGTTGATAATACAGGGAACACTGAAGCTTTCTTT.

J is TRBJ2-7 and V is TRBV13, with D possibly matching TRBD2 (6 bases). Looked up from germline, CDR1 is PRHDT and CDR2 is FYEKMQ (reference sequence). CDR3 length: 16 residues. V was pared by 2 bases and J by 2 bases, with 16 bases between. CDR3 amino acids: CASSLRGGVAAYEQYF. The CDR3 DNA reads TGTGCCAGCAGCTTACGAGGAGGGGTGGCGGCCTACGAGCAGTACTTC.

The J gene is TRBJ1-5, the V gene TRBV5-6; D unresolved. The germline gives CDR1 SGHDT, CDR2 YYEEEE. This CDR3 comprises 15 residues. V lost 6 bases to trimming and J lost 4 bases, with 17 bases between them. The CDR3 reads CASTIKGSGNQPQHF. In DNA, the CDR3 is TGTGCCAGCACAATCAAGGGTAGTGGGAATCAGCCCCAGCATTTT.

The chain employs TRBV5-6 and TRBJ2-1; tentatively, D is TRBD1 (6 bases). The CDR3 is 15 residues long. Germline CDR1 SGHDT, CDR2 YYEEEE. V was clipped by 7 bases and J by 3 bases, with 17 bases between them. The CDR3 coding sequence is TGTGCCAGCGCAATTAGGCAGGGGAACTACAATGAGCAGTTCTTC. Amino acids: CASAIRQGNYNEQFF.

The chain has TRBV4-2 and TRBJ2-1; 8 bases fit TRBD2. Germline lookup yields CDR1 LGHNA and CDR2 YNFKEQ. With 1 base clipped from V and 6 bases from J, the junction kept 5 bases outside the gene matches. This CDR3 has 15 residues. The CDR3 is CASSQGLAGGNEQFF. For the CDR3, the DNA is TGTGCCAGCAGCCAAGGACTGGCGGGGGGCAATGAGCAGTTCTTC.

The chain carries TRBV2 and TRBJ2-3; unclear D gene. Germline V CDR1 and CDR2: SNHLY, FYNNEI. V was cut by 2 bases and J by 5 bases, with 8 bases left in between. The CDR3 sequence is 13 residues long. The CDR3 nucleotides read TGTGCCAGCAGTGAAACCCACGGAGATACGCAGTATTTT. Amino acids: CASSETHGDTQYF.

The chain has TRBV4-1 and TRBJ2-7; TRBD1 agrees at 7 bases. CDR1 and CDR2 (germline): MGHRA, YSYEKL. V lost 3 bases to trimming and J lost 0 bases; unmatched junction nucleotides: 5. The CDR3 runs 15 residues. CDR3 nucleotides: TGCGCCAGCAGCCAGGAAAGGACAGGCTCCTACGAGCAGTACTTC. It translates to CASSQERTGSYEQYF.

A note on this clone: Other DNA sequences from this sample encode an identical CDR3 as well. CDR3 residues: CASSLGGVADTQYF. The DNA for the CDR3 is TGCGCCAGCAGCTTGGGCGGGGTAGCCGATACGCAGTATTTT. This chain links TRBV5-1 with TRBJ2-3; TRBD2 is a possible D gene (6 bases). Germline loops: CDR1 SGHRS, CDR2 YFSETQ. Deletions cut 0 bases from V and 6 bases from J, with 11 bases between. The CDR3 sequence is 14 residues long. The full variable domain, in which reference TRBV5-1 and TRBJ2-3 provide the parts outside the CDR3, is KAGVTQTPRYLIKTRGQQVTLSCSPISGHRSVSWYQQTPGQGLQFLFEYFSETQRNKGNFPGRFSGRQFSNSRSEMNVSTLELGDSALYLCASSLGGVADTQYFGPGTRLTVL.

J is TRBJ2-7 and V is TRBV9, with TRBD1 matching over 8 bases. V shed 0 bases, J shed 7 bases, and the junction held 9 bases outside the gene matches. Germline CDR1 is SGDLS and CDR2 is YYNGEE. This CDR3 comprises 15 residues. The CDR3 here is CASSVVPDRGREQYF. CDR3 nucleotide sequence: TGTGCCAGCAGCGTAGTGCCCGACAGGGGAAGGGAGCAGTACTTC. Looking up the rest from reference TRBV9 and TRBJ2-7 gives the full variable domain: DSGVTQTPKHLITATGQRVTLRCSPRSGDLSVYWYQQSLDQGLQFLIQYYNGEERAKGNILERFSAQQFPDLHSELNLSSLELGDSALYFCASSVVPDRGREQYFGPGTRLTVT.

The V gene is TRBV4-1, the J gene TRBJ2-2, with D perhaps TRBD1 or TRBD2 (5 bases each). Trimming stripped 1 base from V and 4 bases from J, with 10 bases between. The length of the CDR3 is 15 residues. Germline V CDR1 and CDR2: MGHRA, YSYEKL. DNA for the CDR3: TGCGCCAGCAGCCAAGGAAGAGGGGCCACCGGGGAGCTGTTTTTT. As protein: CASSQGRGATGELFF.

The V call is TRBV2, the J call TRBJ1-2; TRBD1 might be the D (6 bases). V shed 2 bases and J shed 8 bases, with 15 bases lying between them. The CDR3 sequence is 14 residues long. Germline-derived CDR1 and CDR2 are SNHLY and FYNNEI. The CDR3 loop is CASSELGAVGGYTF. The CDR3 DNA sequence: TGTGCCAGCAGTGAACTGGGGGCTGTGGGAGGCTACACCTTC.

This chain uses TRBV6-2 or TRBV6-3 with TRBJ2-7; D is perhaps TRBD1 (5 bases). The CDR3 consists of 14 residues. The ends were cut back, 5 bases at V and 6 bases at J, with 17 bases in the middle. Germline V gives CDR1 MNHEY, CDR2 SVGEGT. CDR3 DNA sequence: TGTGCCAGCAGTCTGCACCGGGCAGGGCGCGAGCAGTACTTC. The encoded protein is CASSLHRAGREQYF.

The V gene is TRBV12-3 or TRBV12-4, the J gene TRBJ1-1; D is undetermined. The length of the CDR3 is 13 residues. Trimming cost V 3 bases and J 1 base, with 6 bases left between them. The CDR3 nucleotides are TGTGCCAGCAGTTTCGTCCCGAACACTGAAGCTTTCTTT. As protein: CASSFVPNTEAFF.